One T cell receptor beta chain is described in this entry. The entry originates in a study of PD-L1 blockade in urothelial cancer. Looking at the study overall: Analyses were performed on blood at 3 weeks after treatment start (the second dose) and at 6 weeks.

V was pared by 6 bases and J by 5 bases, with 7 bases of the junction left unmatched. CDR3 length equals 14 residues. The germline V gene has CDR1 LNHDA and CDR2 SQIVND (reference sequence). Sample time point: pretreatment peripheral blood. Assay: immunoSEQ multiplex PCR; the TCRdb copy retains only in-frame clones and omits some. The data show approximately 79,000 clones, around 85% seen once. This TCR was recovered from a man in his forties with urothelial cancer. The sample was PBMCs, taken around atezolizumab (anti-PD-L1) treatment. The chain uses TRBV19 and TRBJ2-5; 9 nucleotides line up with TRBD1. The DNA for the CDR3 is TGTGCCAGTAGCTTACAGGGGGCTAAGGAGACCCAGTACTTC. This codes for CASSLQGAKETQYF.